These 17 T cell receptor beta chains originate from one sample sequenced in a study of sequential checkpoint blockade in melanoma. Specified treatment: randomized to nivolumab then ipilimumab (arm A) or the reverse (arm B). The protocol was immunoSEQ multiplex PCR, while the TCRdb copy is restricted to in-frame clones and leaves out a portion. The sample contains approximately 10,000 clones, about 26% of which appear only once. Specimen: tumor tissue (inferred from file names), collected from a patient given nivolumab and ipilimumab in sequence. Receptor source: a human donor with melanoma.

J is TRBJ1-6 and V is TRBV18, with no clear D. V was pared by 1 base and J by 5 bases, with 6 bases between. This CDR3 spans 14 amino acids. Looked up from germline, CDR1 is KGHSH and CDR2 is LQKENI. CDR3 sequence (DNA): TGTGCCAGCTCACCACGCGTGGATAATTCACCCCTCCACTTT. Amino acids: CASSPRVDNSPLHF.

The rearrangement uses TRBV6-8 and TRBJ2-7; 8 nucleotides match TRBD2. Losses at the gene ends were 5 bases for V and 7 bases for J; bases not matched to a gene: 7. CDR3 length: 13 residues. CDR1 and CDR2 from the germline V gene are MNHGY and SAAAGT. In nucleotides, the CDR3 is TGTGCCAGCAGTCGGGGCGGGGGGTTTGAGCAGTACGTC. Translating it yields CASSRGGGFEQYV.

This clone was seen just once. The chain employs TRBV18 and TRBJ1-1; possibly TRBD1 for D (6 bases). Germline V gene sequence: CDR1 KGHSH, CDR2 LQKENI. This CDR3 spans 15 amino acids. Trimming pared 4 bases from V and 2 bases from J, leaving 14 bases between. CDR3 DNA sequence: TGTGCCAGCTCACGCGATTCGGGGGGCAACACTGAAGCTTTCTTT. Encoded protein: CASSRDSGGNTEAFF. Supplemented by reference TRBV18 and TRBJ1-1, the full variable domain reads NAGVMQNPRHLVRRRGQEARLRCSPMKGHSHVYWYRQLPEEGLKFMVYLQKENIIDESGMPKERFSAEFPKEGPSILRIQQVVRGDSAAYFCASSRDSGGNTEAFFGQGTRLTVV.

This clone appeared many times. The chain combines TRBV11-3 with TRBJ2-7; 8 bases match TRBD1. Germline assignment: CDR1 SGHNT and CDR2 YENEEA. The CDR3 loop spans 15 amino acids. The V and J ends lost 3 bases and 4 bases, in that order; junction bases with no gene match: 8. The CDR3: CASSFTGQVLYEQYF. The CDR3 nucleotides read TGTGCCAGCAGCTTCACGGGACAGGTCCTTTACGAGCAGTACTTC.

This chain connects TRBV5-1 to TRBJ2-1; 9 bases align to TRBD2. CDR3 length: 15 residues. V was clipped by 0 bases and J by 5 bases; unmatched bases: 3. The germline V gene has CDR1 SGHRS and CDR2 YFSETQ. As DNA, the CDR3 is TGCGCCAGCAGCTTGGGCGGGGGGGCCAACAATGAGCAGTTCTTC. Protein product: CASSLGGGANNEQFF.

The chain employs TRBV5-1 and TRBJ1-4, with a tentative D call TRBD1 (6 bases). CDR1 SGHRS and CDR2 YFSETQ come from the germline V gene. The CDR3 sequence is 16 residues long. V was pared by 4 bases and J by 8 bases, with 21 bases between. The CDR3 sequence: CASSRETGLGGEKLFF. The CDR3 DNA sequence: TGCGCCAGCAGCAGGGAAACAGGGTTAGGTGGGGAAAAACTGTTTTTT.

The rearrangement uses TRBV14 and TRBJ2-7; D is unresolved. V lost 1 base, J lost 4 bases, and 5 bases lay in between. Germline CDR1 is SGHDN and CDR2 is FVKESK. The CDR3 runs to 12 residues. CDR3 sequence: CASSQGRYEQYF. The CDR3 DNA is TGTGCCAGCAGCCAAGGGAGATACGAGCAGTACTTC. The full variable domain, its missing parts supplied by reference TRBV14 and TRBJ2-7, is EAGVTQFPSHSVIEKGQTVTLRCDPISGHDNLYWYRRVMGKEIKFLLHFVKESKQDESGMPNNRFLAERTGGTYSTLKVQPAELEDSGVYFCASSQGRYEQYFGPGTRLTVT.

This sequence joins TRBV15 and TRBJ1-1; possible D gene TRBD1, 5 bases. The germline CDR1 and CDR2 sequences are LNHNV and YYDKDF (reference sequence). The CDR3 covers 14 residues. V was cut by 3 bases and J by 1 base, with 9 bases left in between. Here the CDR3 DNA reads TGTGCCACCAGCAGTGCTACAGGGAACACTGAAGCTTTCTTT. Translating it yields CATSSATGNTEAFF.

This clone was detected only a few times. The rearrangement links TRBV11-3 to TRBJ2-5; 8 bases are shared with TRBD1. Germline V gives CDR1 SGHNT, CDR2 YENEEA. After removal of 5 bases from V and 5 bases from J, the junction contained 7 bases not matched to a gene. This CDR3 contains 14 residues. DNA for the CDR3: TGTGCCAGCAGCCCCGGACAGGGTTCGGAGACCCAGTACTTC. Protein: CASSPGQGSETQYF.

In its sample, this clone was seen a few times. The J gene is TRBJ1-1, the V gene TRBV6-8; D may be TRBD1 (6 bases). Deletions cut 10 bases from V and 2 bases from J, with 17 bases between. The germline V gene has CDR1 MNHGY and CDR2 SAAAGT. The CDR3 totals 14 residues. This CDR3 is CAITKTGDNTEAFF. DNA of the CDR3: TGTGCCATCACCAAGACAGGAGATAACACTGAAGCTTTCTTT.

This clone is medium-sized (0.01 to 0.1%) within its sample. The J gene is TRBJ1-2, the V gene TRBV11-3, with D unclear. Germline V gene data show CDR1 as SGHNT and CDR2 as YENEEA. Trimming removed 6 bases from V and 4 bases from J, with 15 bases in between. The CDR3 runs to 14 residues. CDR3 coding DNA: TGTGCCAGCAGTTCACTACCGGCCTCCTATGGCTACACCTTC. Translating gives CASSSLPASYGYTF.

CDR3 sequence reads: CASSIISGDQPQHF. As DNA, the CDR3 is TGTGCCAGTAGTATAATAAGTGGCGATCAGCCCCAGCATTTT. The chain couples TRBV19 to TRBJ1-5; D remains unclear. Trimming cost V 2 bases and J 5 bases, with 10 bases left between them. The length of the CDR3 is 14 residues. The V gene's germline CDR1 is LNHDA and CDR2 SQIVND (reference sequence). Filled out from reference TRBV19 and TRBJ1-5, the complete variable domain reads DGGITQSPKYLFRKEGQNVTLSCEQNLNHDAMYWYRQDPGQGLRLIYYSQIVNDFQKGDIAEGYSVSREKKESFPLTVTSAQKNPTAFYLCASSIISGDQPQHFGDGTRLSIL.

There are a few counts of this clone. This sequence joins TRBV19 and TRBJ2-7; no clear D. The CDR3 extends over 14 amino acids. V was pared by 3 bases and J by 2 bases, with 11 bases between. Per germline, CDR1 LNHDA and CDR2 SQIVND (reference sequence). The CDR3 here is CASSISPTAYEQYF. The DNA for the CDR3 is TGTGCCAGTAGTATTAGCCCGACCGCCTACGAGCAGTACTTC.

The chain employs TRBV11-3 and TRBJ2-3; D call uncertain. Germline V gene lookup returns CDR1 SGHNT and CDR2 YENEEA. Trimming removed 7 bases at V and 3 bases at J, with 17 bases between. The CDR3 has 15 residues. As DNA, the CDR3 is TGTGCCAGCATGACTTTACGGAGTCGGACAGATACGCAGTATTTT. It encodes CASMTLRSRTDTQYF.

The chain is built from TRBV19 and TRBJ1-2, with a weak D call TRBD1 (6 bases). The CDR3 consists of 15 residues. Germline CDR1 and CDR2: LNHDA and SQIVND (reference sequence). The V and J ends lost 5 bases and 7 bases respectively, with 20 bases between them. DNA for the CDR3: TGTGCCAGTAGTTCTTCCCACAGGGTTCAAACTGGCTACACCTTC. Its protein product is CASSSSHRVQTGYTF. The variable domain in full, with the rest retrieved from reference TRBV19 and TRBJ1-2, is DGGITQSPKYLFRKEGQNVTLSCEQNLNHDAMYWYRQDPGQGLRLIYYSQIVNDFQKGDIAEGYSVSREKKESFPLTVTSAQKNPTAFYLCASSSSHRVQTGYTFGSGTRLTVV.

This clone was observed at least ten times. The gene calls are TRBV11-3 and TRBJ1-1; D unclear. This CDR3 region has 14 residues. The germline V and J ends were trimmed by 4 bases and 6 bases, with 15 bases remaining between them. Germline lookup yields CDR1 SGHNT and CDR2 YENEEA. The CDR3 nucleotides are TGTGCCAGCAGCTCATGGACGGGCGGGCCTGAAGCTTTCTTT. It translates to CASSSWTGGPEAFF.

This clone was seen more than once but under ten times. This sequence joins TRBV5-1 and TRBJ2-3, with 7 bases lining up with TRBD1. Germline V gene lookup returns CDR1 SGHRS and CDR2 YFSETQ. There are 15 residues in the CDR3. The V gene end was trimmed by 4 bases and the J gene end by 0 bases; junction bases not matched to a gene: 5. The DNA for the CDR3 is TGCGCCAGCAGCACCCGGACAGGAAGCACAGATACGCAGTATTTT. This sequence encodes CASSTRTGSTDTQYF. Together with reference TRBV5-1 and TRBJ2-3, the CDR3 gives the full variable domain: KAGVTQTPRYLIKTRGQQVTLSCSPISGHRSVSWYQQTPGQGLQFLFEYFSETQRNKGNFPGRFSGRQFSNSRSEMNVSTLELGDSALYLCASSTRTGSTDTQYFGPGTRLTVL.